These 27 T cell receptor beta chains were all obtained from the same sample, sequenced in a study of neoadjuvant anti-PD-1 for oral cavity cancer (dated by TCRdb to the early 2020s). Library generation was performed with the immunoSEQ multiplex PCR assay. TCRdb obtained this table from immuneACCESS and retained in-frame rearrangements with V and J assigned. These tables miss some clones; where compared with another copy, unresolved V genes account for less than half of the shortfall, and the remainder is unexplained. Counted in this sample were over 80,000 clones; approximately 80% of them appeared once. The ten most abundant clones make up around 3.1% of the sample. The time point tag for this specimen amounts to: before neoadjuvant nivolumab. Sequenced material: PBMCs, taken before nivolumab (anti-PD-1) treatment. The receptors originated from a person aged 35-79 years with oral cavity squamous cell carcinoma.

The CDR3 coding sequence is TGTGCCAGCAGTGAAGGGACAGGGAACTTTAACACTGAAGCTTTCTTT. Translation gives CASSEGTGNFNTEAFF. The rearrangement uses TRBV6-1 and TRBJ1-1; TRBD1 agrees at 8 bases. The length of the CDR3 is 16 residues. The germline V gene encodes CDR1 MNHNS and CDR2 SASEGT. With 1 base clipped from V and 2 bases from J, the junction kept 6 bases outside the gene matches.

This chain links TRBV19 with TRBJ1-4; the D gene is possibly TRBD1 (6 bases). Trimming shortened V by 7 bases and J by 8 bases, and 8 bases separated the two germline ends. CDR1 LNHDA and CDR2 SQIVND come from the germline V gene (reference sequence). The CDR3 is 11 residues long. CDR3 protein: CASMRGEKLFF. For the CDR3, the DNA is TGTGCCAGTATGAGGGGGGAAAAACTGTTTTTT.

This sequence joins TRBV7-6 and TRBJ2-3; 7 nucleotides match TRBD2. Germline values: CDR1 SGHVS, CDR2 FNYEAQ. Trimming at V came to 7 bases and at J to 4 bases, leaving 8 bases not matched to a gene. This CDR3 comprises 14 residues. As DNA, the CDR3 is TGTGCCAGCACCGCGGGAGACTGGGCAGATACGCAGTATTTT. This sequence encodes CASTAGDWADTQYF. Together with reference TRBV7-6 and TRBJ2-3, the CDR3 gives the full variable domain: GAGVSQSPRYKVTKRGQDVALRCDPISGHVSLYWYRQALGQGPEFLTYFNYEAQQDKSGLPNDRFSAERPEGSISTLTIQRTEQRDSAMYRCASTAGDWADTQYFGPGTRLTVL.

The chain's CDR3 is CAITSRAQAHNEQFF. The CDR3 nucleotides read TGTGCCATCACCTCGAGAGCTCAAGCCCACAATGAGCAGTTCTTC. The V call is TRBV10-3, the J call TRBJ2-1, with no clear D. The CDR3 contains 15 residues. Germline CDR1 and CDR2: ENHRY and SYGVKD. The V end was cut by 7 bases, the J end by 5 bases, with 18 bases between.

V and J are TRBV7-9 and TRBJ1-3; D is undetermined. V lost 1 base and J lost 4, with 8 bases in between. This CDR3 comprises 14 residues. Germline CDR1 and CDR2: SEHNR and FQNEAQ (reference sequence). CDR3 nucleotides: TGTGCCAGCAGCTTAGACGGGAGAGGAAACACCATATATTTT. Amino acid sequence: CASSLDGRGNTIYF. The full variable domain, its missing parts supplied by reference TRBV7-9 and TRBJ1-3, is DTGVSQNPRHKITKRGQNVTFRCDPISEHNRLYWYRQTLGQGPEFLTYFQNEAQLEKSRLLSDRFSAERPKGSFSTLEIQRTEQGDSAMYLCASSLDGRGNTIYFGEGSWLTVV.

The chain recombines TRBV18 with TRBJ2-7, with D tentatively TRBD1 or TRBD2 (6 bases each). The CDR3 spans 15 residues. The V end lost 2 bases, the J end lost 6 bases, and 17 bases lay between the germline ends. Germline V gene lookup returns CDR1 KGHSH and CDR2 LQKENI. The CDR3 coding sequence is TGTGCCAGCTCACCAGAAGGGGGAGGACGGTTCGAGCAGTACTTC. Translation gives CASSPEGGGRFEQYF.

The rearrangement joins TRBV5-1 to TRBJ2-6; no reliable D call. The germline V and J ends were trimmed by 0 bases and 2 bases, with 9 bases remaining between them. Germline V gene lookup returns CDR1 SGHRS and CDR2 YFSETQ. This CDR3 is 16 amino acids long. The CDR3 here is CASSLVLGPGANVLTF. Here the CDR3 DNA reads TGCGCCAGCAGCTTGGTCCTTGGCCCTGGGGCCAACGTCCTGACTTTC.

The chain has TRBV9 and TRBJ2-1; D is unclear. Per the germline V gene, CDR1 is SGDLS and CDR2 is YYNGEE. The CDR3 is made up of 15 amino acids. Deletions cut 3 bases from V and 2 bases from J, with 12 bases between. CDR3 residues: CASSALERPYNEQFF. For the CDR3, the DNA is TGTGCCAGCAGCGCCCTGGAGCGACCCTACAATGAGCAGTTCTTC.

This clone was seen just once. The chain employs TRBV5-6 and TRBJ2-7; D unclear. The CDR3 sequence is 13 residues long. Germline lookup yields CDR1 SGHDT and CDR2 YYEEEE. The germline V and J ends were trimmed by 1 base and 0 bases, with 5 bases remaining between them. The CDR3 nucleotides are TGTGCCAGCAGCTTGTACACCTCCTACGAGCAGTACTTC. It yields the protein CASSLYTSYEQYF.

This clone has just a few counts. CDR3 bases: TGTGCCAGCAGCCAAGTAGGGCGGGATTCCTACAATGAGCAGTTCTTC. Translating gives CASSQVGRDSYNEQFF. The rearrangement links TRBV4-2 to TRBJ2-1, with D possibly matching TRBD2 (6 bases). Trimming pared 1 base from V and 1 base from J, leaving 11 bases between. CDR3 length equals 16 residues. Germline values: CDR1 LGHNA, CDR2 YNFKEQ.

This chain uses TRBV19 with TRBJ1-3, with unresolved D. Trimming pared 6 bases from V and 0 bases from J, leaving 9 bases between. Germline V gene data show CDR1 as LNHDA and CDR2 as SQIVND (reference sequence). This CDR3 is built from 14 residues. CDR3 loop: CASRNWDSGNTIYF. The CDR3 DNA reads as TGTGCCAGTAGAAATTGGGACTCTGGAAACACCATATATTTT.

V is TRBV19 and J is TRBJ2-2; unclear D gene. Trimming pared 1 base from V and 0 bases from J, leaving 27 bases between. The CDR3 length is 22 residues. Per the germline V gene, CDR1 is LNHDA and CDR2 is SQIVND (reference sequence). CDR3 amino acids: CASSIVLPSAKIKTANTGELFF. Written as DNA, the CDR3 is TGTGCCAGTAGTATAGTTCTTCCGTCGGCGAAAATTAAAACCGCGAACACCGGGGAGCTGTTTTTT.

The chain carries TRBV6-5 and TRBJ2-1, with 8 bases fitting TRBD2. This CDR3 region has 14 residues. Looked up from germline, CDR1 is MNHEY and CDR2 is SVGAGI. Trimming removed 5 bases from V and 5 bases from J; junction bases left unmatched: 5. CDR3 sequence reads: CASSPGGGHNEQFF. The CDR3 coding sequence is TGTGCCAGCAGTCCCGGGGGGGGTCACAATGAGCAGTTCTTC.

This clone showed up just once. At one end, the junction sequence differs from germline, possibly due to a read error. V gene TRBV15 combines with J gene TRBJ2-3, with 11 bases lining up with TRBD2. CDR3 length: 13 residues. Germline lookup yields CDR1 LNHNV and CDR2 YYDKDF (reference sequence). This CDR3 is CATSRGGTSGTGF. CDR3 nucleotides: TGTGCCACCAGCAGAGGAGGGACTAGCGGTACCGGTTTT.

This clone was recorded a few times. V is TRBV5-1 and J is TRBJ2-1, with no clear D. V lost 2 bases to trimming and J lost 5 bases, with 8 bases between them. This CDR3 region has 13 residues. Germline V gene lookup returns CDR1 SGHRS and CDR2 YFSETQ. DNA of the CDR3: TGCGCCAGCAGCTTCTCCTTAAACAATGAGCAGTTCTTC. Its translation is CASSFSLNNEQFF.

The V call is TRBV30, the J call TRBJ2-2, with a tentative D call TRBD1 (5 bases). The CDR3 runs to 13 residues. The V gene's germline CDR1 is GTSNPN and CDR2 SVGIG (reference sequence). The V end was cut by 4 bases, the J end by 4 bases, with 10 bases between. CDR3 DNA: TGTGCCTGGACAGGGCCCTTCACCGGGGAGCTGTTTTTT. Its protein product is CAWTGPFTGELFF. Full variable domain (missing parts from reference TRBV30 and TRBJ2-2): SQTIHQWPATLVQPVGSPLSLECTVEGTSNPNLYWYRQAAGRGLQLLFYSVGIGQISSEVPQNLSASRPQDRQFILSSKKLLLSDSGFYLCAWTGPFTGELFFGEGSRLTVL.

The gene calls are TRBV27 and TRBJ1-3; weak D call: TRBD1 (5 bases). The V end lost 0 bases, the J end lost 4 bases, and 10 bases lay between the germline ends. CDR1 and CDR2 (germline): MNHEY, SMNVEV (reference sequence). The CDR3 length is 15 residues. The chain's CDR3 is CASSLSGAGGNTIYF. The CDR3, as DNA: TGTGCCAGCAGTTTATCAGGGGCCGGAGGAAACACCATATATTTT.

Here the CDR3 DNA reads TGTGCCAGCAGTTACTCGGGGACAGCAGGTGAAAAACTGTTTTTT. It yields the protein CASSYSGTAGEKLFF. The V call is TRBV6-6, the J call TRBJ1-4; the match to TRBD1 covers 7 bases. The CDR3 extends over 15 amino acids. Germline V gives CDR1 MNHNY, CDR2 SVGAGI (reference sequence). V gave up 0 bases and J gave up 7 bases; unmatched junction bases: 5.

The chain recombines TRBV5-1 with TRBJ1-1; D call uncertain. Trimming took off 4 bases at V and 0 bases at J, with 22 bases between the two ends. Germline V CDR1 and CDR2: SGHRS, YFSETQ. CDR3 length: 18 residues. CDR3 protein: CASSLGSPAWGMNTEAFF. As DNA, the CDR3 is TGCGCCAGCAGCCTTGGCTCCCCAGCGTGGGGAATGAACACTGAAGCTTTCTTT.

This rearrangement joins TRBV13 to TRBJ2-7, with D possibly matching TRBD1 (6 bases). CDR1 and CDR2 (germline): PRHDT, FYEKMQ (reference sequence). V lost 0 bases, J lost 5 bases, and 11 bases lay in between. The CDR3 totals 14 residues. The CDR3 coding sequence is TGTGCCAGCAGCTTAGGACAGGGCTTGGACGAGCAGTACTTC. It specifies CASSLGQGLDEQYF.

V usage is TRBV6-4 and J usage is TRBJ2-3, with D possibly TRBD2 on 7 matching bases. This CDR3 contains 15 residues. Trimming took 2 bases from V and 0 from J, leaving 9 bases between them. Germline assignment: CDR1 MRHNA and CDR2 SNTAGT. CDR3 loop: CASSDGGGSTDTQYF. CDR3 nucleotide sequence: TGTGCCAGCAGTGACGGGGGGGGCAGCACAGATACGCAGTATTTT.

The chain carries TRBV6-1 and TRBJ1-1; no definite D call. This CDR3 is built from 15 residues. Germline assignment: CDR1 MNHNS and CDR2 SASEGT. Trimming removed 6 bases from V and 1 base from J, with 15 bases in between. CDR3 in amino acids: CASRTEGRRNTEAFF. CDR3 coding DNA: TGTGCCAGCAGAACGGAGGGCAGAAGGAACACTGAAGCTTTCTTT.

The rearrangement joins TRBV9 to TRBJ2-7, with TRBD2 matching over 8 bases. Germline loops: CDR1 SGDLS, CDR2 YYNGEE. J gave up 4 bases and V 4 bases, and 4 bases lay outside the gene matches. This CDR3 spans 13 amino acids. CDR3 bases: TGTGCCAGCAGCCCTACTAGCGGTTACGAGCAGTACTTC. Translated: CASSPTSGYEQYF.

The J gene is TRBJ2-7, the V gene TRBV2; no clear D gene. The CDR3 totals 11 residues. V was pared by 3 bases and J by 5 bases, with 5 bases between. Germline V gives CDR1 SNHLY, CDR2 FYNNEI. The CDR3 DNA is TGTGCCAGCAGTGAGAGGCACGAGCAGTACTTC. Amino acid sequence: CASSERHEQYF. Using reference TRBV2 and TRBJ2-7 for the parts outside the CDR3, the full variable domain is EPEVTQTPSHQVTQMGQEVILRCVPISNHLYFYWYRQILGQKVEFLVSFYNNEISEKSEIFDDQFSVERPDGSNFTLKIRSTKLEDSAMYFCASSERHEQYFGPGTRLTVT.

DNA of the CDR3: TGTGCCTTTGACAGGGGGCAATCTGTCCCTAATGAAAAACTGTTTTTT. It yields the protein CAFDRGQSVPNEKLFF. The chain is built from TRBV30 and TRBJ1-4; 10 nucleotides align to TRBD1. The germline V gene encodes CDR1 GTSNPN and CDR2 SVGIG (reference sequence). The CDR3 has 16 residues. The V gene end was trimmed by 7 bases and the J gene end by 3 bases; junction bases not matched to a gene: 11.

The chain uses TRBV6-5 and TRBJ1-5; no definite D call. Looked up from germline, CDR1 is MNHEY and CDR2 is SVGAGI. The CDR3 contains 11 residues. Trimming removed 4 bases from V and 11 bases from J, with 9 bases in between. The CDR3 sequence is CASSFSEAQHF. CDR3 in DNA: TGTGCCAGCAGTTTCAGCGAGGCCCAGCATTTT.

J is TRBJ2-4 and V is TRBV19, with 7 bases lining up with TRBD2. Germline V CDR1 and CDR2: LNHDA, SQIVND (reference sequence). This CDR3 spans 16 amino acids. Trimming at V came to 2 bases and at J to 0 bases, leaving 4 bases not matched to a gene. The DNA of the CDR3 is TGTGCCAGTAGTATATCGGCGGGAGTAGCCAAAAACATTCAGTACTTC. Translating gives CASSISAGVAKNIQYF.